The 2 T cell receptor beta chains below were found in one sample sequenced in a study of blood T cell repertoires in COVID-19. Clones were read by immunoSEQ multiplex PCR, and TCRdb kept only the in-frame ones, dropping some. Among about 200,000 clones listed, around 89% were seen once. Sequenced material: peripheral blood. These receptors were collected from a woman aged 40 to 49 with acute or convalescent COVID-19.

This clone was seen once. The DNA for the CDR3 is TGTGCCAGCAGTCCCTTCGGGGGGGTTCAAGAGACCCAGTACTTC. Encoded protein: CASSPFGGVQETQYF. This chain uses TRBV11-2 with TRBJ2-5, with 8 bases aligning to TRBD2. The V segment lost 6 bases and the J segment 2 bases; nucleotides outside the gene matches: 8. Germline V gives CDR1 SGHAT, CDR2 FQNNGV. This CDR3 has 15 amino acids.

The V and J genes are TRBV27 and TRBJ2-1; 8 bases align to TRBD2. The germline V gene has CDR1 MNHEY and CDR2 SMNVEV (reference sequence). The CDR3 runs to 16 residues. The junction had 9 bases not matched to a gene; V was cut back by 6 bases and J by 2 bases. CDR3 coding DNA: TGTGCCAGCAGACAACCCCCGGGGGGGCCCTACAATGAGCAGTTCTTC. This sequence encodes CASRQPPGGPYNEQFF.